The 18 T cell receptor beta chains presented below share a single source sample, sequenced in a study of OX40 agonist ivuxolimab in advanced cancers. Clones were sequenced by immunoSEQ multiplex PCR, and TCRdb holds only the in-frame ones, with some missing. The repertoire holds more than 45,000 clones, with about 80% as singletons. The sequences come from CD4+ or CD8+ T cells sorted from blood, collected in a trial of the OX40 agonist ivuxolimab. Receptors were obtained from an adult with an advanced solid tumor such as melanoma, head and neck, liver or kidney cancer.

DNA for the CDR3: TGTGCCAGCAGCTTAACTAGCTCCTATAATTCACCCCTCCACTTT. This sequence encodes CASSLTSSYNSPLHF. The chain combines TRBV11-2 with TRBJ1-6, with no clear D. V lost 2 bases to trimming and J lost 0 bases, with 5 bases between them. This CDR3 comprises 15 residues. Germline CDR1 is SGHAT and CDR2 is FQNNGV.

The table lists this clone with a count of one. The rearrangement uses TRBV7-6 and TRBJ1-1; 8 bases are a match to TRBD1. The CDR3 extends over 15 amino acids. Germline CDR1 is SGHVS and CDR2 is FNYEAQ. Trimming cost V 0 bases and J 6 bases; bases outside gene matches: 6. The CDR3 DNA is TGTGCCAGCAGCTTAGCAGTGACAGGGGAGGCTGAAGCTTTCTTT. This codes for CASSLAVTGEAEAFF.

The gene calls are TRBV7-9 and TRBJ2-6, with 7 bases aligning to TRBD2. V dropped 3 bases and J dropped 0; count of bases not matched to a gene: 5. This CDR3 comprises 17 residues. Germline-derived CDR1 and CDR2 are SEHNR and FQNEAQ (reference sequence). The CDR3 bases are TGTGCCAGCAGCTTGGAGGGGAGGGGCTCTGGGGCCAACGTCCTGACTTTC. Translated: CASSLEGRGSGANVLTF.

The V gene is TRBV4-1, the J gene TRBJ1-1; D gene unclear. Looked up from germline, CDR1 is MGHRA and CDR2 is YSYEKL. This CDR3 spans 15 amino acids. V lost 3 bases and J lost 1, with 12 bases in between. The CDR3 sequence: CASSHTQFQNTEAFF. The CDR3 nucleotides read TGCGCCAGCAGCCACACCCAGTTTCAGAACACTGAAGCTTTCTTT.

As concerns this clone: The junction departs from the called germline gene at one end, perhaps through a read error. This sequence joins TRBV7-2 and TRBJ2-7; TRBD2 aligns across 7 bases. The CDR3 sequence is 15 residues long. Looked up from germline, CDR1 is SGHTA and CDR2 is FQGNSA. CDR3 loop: CASSHGRGSSYEQYF. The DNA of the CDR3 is TGCGCCAGCAGCCACGGGCGGGGGAGCTCCTACGAGCAGTACTTC.

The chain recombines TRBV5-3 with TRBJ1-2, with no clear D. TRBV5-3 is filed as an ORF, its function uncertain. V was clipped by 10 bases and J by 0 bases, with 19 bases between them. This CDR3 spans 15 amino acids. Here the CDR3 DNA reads TGTGCCCGCCGAGCCAGGCCCGACGCTAACTATGGCTACACCTTC. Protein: CARRARPDANYGYTF.

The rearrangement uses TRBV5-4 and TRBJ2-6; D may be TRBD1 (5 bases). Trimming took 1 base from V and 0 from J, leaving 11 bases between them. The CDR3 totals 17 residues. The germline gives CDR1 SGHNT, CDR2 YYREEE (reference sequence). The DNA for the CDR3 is TGTGCCAGCAGCTTGCCAGGGCTGGGCTCTGGGGCCAACGTCCTGACTTTC. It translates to CASSLPGLGSGANVLTF.

CDR3 DNA sequence: TGTGCCAGTAGTGGACGTTCTAAGTTCGGGGAAGAGCAGTACTTC. It is translated as CASSGRSKFGEEQYF. This sequence joins TRBV19 and TRBJ2-7; maybe TRBD2 (5 bases). The V gene lost 5 bases and the J gene lost 7 bases, with 21 bases spanning the gap. This CDR3 is 15 amino acids long. Germline V gene sequence: CDR1 LNHDA, CDR2 SQIVND (reference sequence).

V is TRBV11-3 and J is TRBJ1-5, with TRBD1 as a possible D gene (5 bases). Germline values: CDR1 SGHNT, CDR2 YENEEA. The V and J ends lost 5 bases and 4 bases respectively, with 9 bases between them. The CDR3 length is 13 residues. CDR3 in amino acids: CASSRGRNQPQHF. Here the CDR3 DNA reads TGTGCCAGCAGCCGGGGGAGGAATCAGCCCCAGCATTTT. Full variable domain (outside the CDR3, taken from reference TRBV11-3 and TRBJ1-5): EAGVVQSPRYKIIEKKQPVAFWCNPISGHNTLYWYLQNLGQGPELLIRYENEEAVDDSQLPKDRFSAERLKGVDSTLKIQPAELGDSAVYLCASSRGRNQPQHFGDGTRLSIL.

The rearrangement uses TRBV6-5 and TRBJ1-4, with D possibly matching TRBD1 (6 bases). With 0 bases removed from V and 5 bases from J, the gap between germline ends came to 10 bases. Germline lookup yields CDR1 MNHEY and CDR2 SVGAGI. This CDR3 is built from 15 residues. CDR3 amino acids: CASSYSTTGNEKLFF. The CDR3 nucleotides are TGTGCCAGCAGTTACTCGACCACAGGGAATGAAAAACTGTTTTTT.

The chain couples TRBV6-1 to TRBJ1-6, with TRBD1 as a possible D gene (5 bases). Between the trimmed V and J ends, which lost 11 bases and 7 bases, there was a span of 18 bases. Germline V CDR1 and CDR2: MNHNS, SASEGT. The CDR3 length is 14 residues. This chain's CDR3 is CAGSRDSANSPLHF. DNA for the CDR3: TGTGCCGGATCGAGAGACAGCGCGAATTCACCCCTCCACTTT.

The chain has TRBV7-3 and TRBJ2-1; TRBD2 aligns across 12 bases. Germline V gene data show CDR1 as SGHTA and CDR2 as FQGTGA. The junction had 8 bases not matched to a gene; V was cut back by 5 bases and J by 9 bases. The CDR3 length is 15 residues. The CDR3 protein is CASSPQTSGRGEQFF. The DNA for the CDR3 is TGTGCCAGCAGCCCTCAGACTAGCGGGAGAGGTGAGCAGTTCTTC.

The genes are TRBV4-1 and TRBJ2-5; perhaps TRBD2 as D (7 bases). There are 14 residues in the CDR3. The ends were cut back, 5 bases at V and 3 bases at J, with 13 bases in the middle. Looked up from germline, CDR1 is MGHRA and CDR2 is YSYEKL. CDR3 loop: CASSKGRGEETQYF. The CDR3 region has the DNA TGCGCCAGCAGCAAGGGGAGGGGGGAAGAGACCCAGTACTTC.

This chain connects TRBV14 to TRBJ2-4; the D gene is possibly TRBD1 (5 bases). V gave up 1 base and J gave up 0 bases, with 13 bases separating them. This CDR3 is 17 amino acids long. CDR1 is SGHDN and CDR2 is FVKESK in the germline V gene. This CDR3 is CASSQGGGGIAKNIQYF. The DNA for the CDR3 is TGTGCCAGCAGCCAAGGGGGCGGCGGAATAGCCAAAAACATTCAGTACTTC.

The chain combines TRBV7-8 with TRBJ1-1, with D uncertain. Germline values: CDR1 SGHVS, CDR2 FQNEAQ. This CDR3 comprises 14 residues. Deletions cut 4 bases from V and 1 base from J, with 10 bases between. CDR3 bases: TGTGCCAGCAGCTACGGCAGACGGAACACTGAAGCTTTCTTT. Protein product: CASSYGRRNTEAFF.

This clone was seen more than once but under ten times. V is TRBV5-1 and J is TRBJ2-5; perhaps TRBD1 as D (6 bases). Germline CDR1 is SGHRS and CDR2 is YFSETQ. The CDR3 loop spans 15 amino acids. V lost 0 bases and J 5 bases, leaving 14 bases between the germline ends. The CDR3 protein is CASSLGGRISETQYF. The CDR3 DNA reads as TGCGCCAGCAGCTTGGGGGGGCGAATCTCGGAGACCCAGTACTTC.

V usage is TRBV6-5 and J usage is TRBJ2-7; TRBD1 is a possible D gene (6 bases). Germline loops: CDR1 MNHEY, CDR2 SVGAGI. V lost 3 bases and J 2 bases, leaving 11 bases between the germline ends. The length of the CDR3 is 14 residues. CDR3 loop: CASSYRDKAYEQYF. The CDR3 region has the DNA TGTGCCAGCAGTTATCGGGACAAAGCCTACGAGCAGTACTTC.

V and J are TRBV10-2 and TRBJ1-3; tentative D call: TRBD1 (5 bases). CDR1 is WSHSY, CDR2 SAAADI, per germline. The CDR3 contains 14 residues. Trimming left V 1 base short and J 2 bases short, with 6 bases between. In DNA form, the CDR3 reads TGCGCCAGCAGTGAGTGGGGGACTGGAAACACCATATATTTT. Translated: CASSEWGTGNTIYF.